This T cell receptor (beta chain) derives from a study of T cells in Graves' hyperthyroidism and ophthalmopathy. The sample holds many counts of this clonotype. TCR beta CDR3 region amplification was performed from RNA transcripts. A set of HTBI primers served as the primers for a first-round RT-PCR of the TCR CDR3. TCRdb processed the multiplex PCR reads anew with MiXCR; each CDR3 protein has one entry. This table holds about half a million distinct CDR3 sequences, around 16% found once. Isolation of PBMCs was performed on around 10 ml fresh peripheral blood. Trimming shortened V by 0 bases and J by 10 bases, and 9 bases separated the two germline ends. This CDR3 is 13 amino acids long. Germline assignment: CDR1 KGHDR and CDR2 SFDVKD.

The chain links TRBV24-1 to TRBJ2-1; the D gene is possibly TRBD2 (6 bases). Sequences were obtained from blood. The receptor was derived from a woman aged 25 to 39 with Graves' ophthalmopathy. CDR3 sequence: CATSDLVREEQFF. The CDR3 DNA is TGTGCCACCAGTGATTTGGTGCGGGAAGAGCAGTTCTTC.